This TCR beta chain was captured in a study of blood T cell repertoires in COVID-19. All enrollees were roughly 18 to 89 years old and from fewer than 25 US areas. Recovery among Cohort 3 donors was established by two negative PCRs, clearance, or symptom resolution. Authors' methods: The assay estimated nucleated cells by amplifying reference gene primers. Sequencing was performed with immunoSEQ multiplex PCR; in TCRdb, only in-frame clones are kept and a portion is missing. The V and J calls and clone size are taken from that table; D and trimming were inferred from the DNA. In the table there are about 240,000 clones, roughly 89% of which are singletons. The germline gives CDR1 SGHRS, CDR2 YFSETQ. Trimming pared 3 bases from V and 4 bases from J, leaving 16 bases between. The CDR3 covers 15 residues.

The sequence derives from a woman aged 25 to 39 who had recovered from COVID-19. The chain combines TRBV5-1 with TRBJ1-1, with D maybe TRBD1 (6 bases). The specimen sequenced was PBMCs or T cells enriched from blood (not recorded which). CDR3 nucleotides: TGCGCCAGCAGCTCCGAACAGGGCGTTGGCACTGAAGCTTTCTTT. Its protein is CASSSEQGVGTEAFF.